Included here is one TCR beta chain sequence, with context. MiXCR was run by TCRdb on the 5' RACE reads, yielding one entry per CDR3 protein. Here the sample spans fewer than 450,000 distinct CDR3 sequences, under 25% being singletons. This record belongs to a study of T-cell memory formation after mild COVID-19. The germline gives CDR1 MDHEN, CDR2 SYDVKM. The trim removed 5 bases at V and 6 bases at J, leaving 11 bases unmatched. This CDR3 region has 15 residues. The origin of this receptor is an adult woman who had mild COVID-19 (a few samples of this study predate the infection). Cell type and time point are not known. The sample consisted of PBMCs or a T cell subset sorted from them (not recorded which). The V and J genes are TRBV28 and TRBJ2-3; 7 nucleotides line up with TRBD1. CDR3 protein: CASSPPDRLVDTQYF. The CDR3 nucleotides read TGTGCCAGCAGTCCCCCGGACAGGTTGGTCGATACGCAGTATTTT.